The source of this TCR beta chain is a study of persistence of HIV-infected CD4 T cells. Germline V gene sequence: CDR1 SGHTA, CDR2 FQGNSA. Trimming stripped 1 base from V and 4 bases from J, with 11 bases between. CDR3 length: 15 residues. Stimulation used 10 ug/mL lysate from CMV-infected fibroblasts. Sorted nonresponding memory CD4+ T cells were CD40L-negative, CD69-negative, CD45RO-high. About this clone itself: The antigen remains undetermined.

The immunoSEQ assay was version 4, run in survey mode. Some clones are missing from TCRdb's copy, which holds only in-frame ones; the method was immunoSEQ multiplex PCR. The sample yields roughly 32,000 clones, 82% seen once. General study points: Rare CMV-responding cells carrying HIV-1 proviruses were not analyzed separately for TCR.

The TCR comes from an adult man with HIV who was CMV-seropositive. The sequences come from CD4+ T cells sorted from PBMCs after 18-hour stimulation, collected from a patient who received antiretroviral therapy. The genes are TRBV7-2 and TRBJ1-5; D unresolved. DNA of the CDR3: TGTGCCAGCAGCTTAGAGGGAGGCGGGAATCAGCCCCAGCATTTT. Amino acid sequence: CASSLEGGGNQPQHF.